Included here is one TCR beta chain sequence, with context. Which antigen it targets is not known. Per-nucleotide qualities are absent, and no much larger clonotype sits a single base away. The data were obtained in a study of blood T cell repertoires in COVID-19 (dated by TCRdb to about 2020). Study-wide context: Samples from collaborators originated in the United States, Italy and Spain and spanned both the acute and convalescent phases of COVID-19. The prospective study material was composed of cDNA or gDNA derived from T cells, B-cell-depleted T cells, or PBMCs. Subjects who had been exposed to COVID-19, were actively infected with it, or had recovered from it provided the deeply sampled blood TCRbeta repertoires that made up the dataset. The repertoires were released in a freely available public database intended as a resource for research on the immune response to SARS-CoV-2. The samples were drawn from two sources: the first 160 participants of the ongoing ImmuneRACE study, and 950 to 1,500 subjects contributed by 6 global collaborators. A de-identified subject ID, COVID-19 status, age in years and sex were almost always included in the sample metadata. Where HLA class I and class II types were available, the types were taken from metadata supplied by the sample provider, not from assay-based typing. Study-wide findings and limitations: How much clinical and demographic metadata was included differed by source and by participant, and the metadata was provided uncurated.

CDR1 MDHEN and CDR2 SYDVKM are derived from the germline V gene. V loses 4 bases, J loses 5 bases, and the germline ends lie 18 bases apart. The CDR3, from cysteine to phenylalanine, totals 17 residues. Only the CDR3 region is kept as DNA, spanning 51 bases read in frame from base 1. Whole blood was collected in K2EDTA tubes by collaborating institutions according to the institutions' own protocols. For TCRbeta analysis, collaborators shipped samples as frozen whole blood, isolated PBMCs, or DNA extracted from either of those sample types. The immunoSEQ Assay, a bias-controlled multiplex PCR, was used to amplify TCRbeta CDR3 regions from genomic DNA. In the authors' own workflow: Within the assay, amplification of reference gene primers was used to estimate how many nucleated cells each sample contained. To quantify the absolute abundance of each unique TCRbeta CDR3 rearrangement, sequence reads were collapsed and filtered. For each sample, productive Simpson clonality was calculated as the square root of Simpson's diversity index across productive rearrangements. The source is immuneACCESS, and TCRdb retained only in-frame sequences with V and J called. Part of the clones is not carried over; for the studies checked, unresolved V genes explain less than half of this, and the remainder is unexplained. Clone size and V and J calls were adopted from that table, with D and trimming inferred from the DNA. This sample lists some 300,000 clones; around four fifths were detected once. The ten largest clones add up to less than 4.5% of the sample.

This sequence originates from a woman between 50 and 59 years old with active or convalescent COVID-19. Sequenced material: peripheral blood. The chain is made from TRBV28 and TRBJ1-6; TRBD1 could be the D gene, as 5 bases match. Here is the DNA: TGTGCCAGCAGTTCGCCCCTGGGGCGGCTGGATAATTCACCCCTCCACTTT. Its protein reads: CASSSPLGRLDNSPLHF.